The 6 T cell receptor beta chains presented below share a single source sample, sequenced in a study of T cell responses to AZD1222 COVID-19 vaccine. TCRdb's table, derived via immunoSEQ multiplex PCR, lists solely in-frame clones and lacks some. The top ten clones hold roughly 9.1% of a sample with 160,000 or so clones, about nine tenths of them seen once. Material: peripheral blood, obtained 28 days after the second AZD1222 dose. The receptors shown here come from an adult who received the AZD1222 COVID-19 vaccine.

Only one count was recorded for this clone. DNA for the CDR3: TGTGCCAGCAGTATCCAGGGTAGGAGTGAGCAGTTCTTC. Residues: CASSIQGRSEQFF. The V gene is TRBV2, the J gene TRBJ2-1; weak D call: TRBD1 (5 bases). CDR3 size: 13 residues. CDR1 is SNHLY and CDR2 is FYNNEI in the germline V gene. Trimming took 5 bases from V and 9 from J, leaving 14 bases between them. The whole variable domain, filled in from reference TRBV2 and TRBJ2-1, reads EPEVTQTPSHQVTQMGQEVILRCVPISNHLYFYWYRQILGQKVEFLVSFYNNEISEKSEIFDDQFSVERPDGSNFTLKIRSTKLEDSAMYFCASSIQGRSEQFFGPGTRLTVL.

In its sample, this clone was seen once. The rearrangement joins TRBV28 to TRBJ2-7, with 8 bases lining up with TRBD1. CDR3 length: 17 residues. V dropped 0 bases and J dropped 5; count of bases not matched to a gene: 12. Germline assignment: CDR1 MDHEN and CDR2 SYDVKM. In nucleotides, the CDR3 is TGTGCCAGCAGTTTATGGGGTGGACAGGGTTCAGAGGACGAGCAGTACTTC. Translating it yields CASSLWGGQGSEDEQYF.

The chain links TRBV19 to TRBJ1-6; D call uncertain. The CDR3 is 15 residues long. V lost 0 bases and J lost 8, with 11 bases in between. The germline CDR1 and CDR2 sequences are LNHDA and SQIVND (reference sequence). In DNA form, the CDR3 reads TGTGCCAGTAGTATAGACCTATACCTGGATTCACCCCTCCACTTT. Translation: CASSIDLYLDSPLHF. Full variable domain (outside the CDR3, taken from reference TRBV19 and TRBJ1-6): DGGITQSPKYLFRKEGQNVTLSCEQNLNHDAMYWYRQDPGQGLRLIYYSQIVNDFQKGDIAEGYSVSREKKESFPLTVTSAQKNPTAFYLCASSIDLYLDSPLHFGNGTRLTVT.

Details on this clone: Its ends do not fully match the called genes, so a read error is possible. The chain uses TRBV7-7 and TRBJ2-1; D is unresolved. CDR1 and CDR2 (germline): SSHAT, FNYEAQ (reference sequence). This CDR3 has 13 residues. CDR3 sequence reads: CASSWQLYNEQFF. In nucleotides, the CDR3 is TGTGCTAGCAGCTGGCAGCTCTACAATGAGCAGTTCTTC.

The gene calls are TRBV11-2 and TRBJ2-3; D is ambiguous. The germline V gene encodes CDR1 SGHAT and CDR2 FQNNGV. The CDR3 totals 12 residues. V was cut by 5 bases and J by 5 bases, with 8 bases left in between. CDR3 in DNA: TGTGCCAGCAGCCTTTACGGAGATACGCAGTATTTT. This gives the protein CASSLYGDTQYF. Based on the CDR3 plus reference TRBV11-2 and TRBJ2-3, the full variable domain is EAGVAQSPRYKIIEKRQSVAFWCNPISGHATLYWYQQILGQGPKLLIQFQNNGVVDDSQLPKDRFSAERLKGVDSTLKIQPAKLEDSAVYLCASSLYGDTQYFGPGTRLTVL.

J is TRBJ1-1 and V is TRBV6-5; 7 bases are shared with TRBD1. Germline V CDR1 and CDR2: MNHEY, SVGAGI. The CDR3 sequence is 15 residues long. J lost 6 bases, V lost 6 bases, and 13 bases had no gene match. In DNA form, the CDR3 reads TGTGCCAGCAGGCGAAGGACAGGTATGGGCGCTGAAGCTTTCTTT. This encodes CASRRRTGMGAEAFF.